Given below is one T cell receptor (beta chain) in context. The antigen remains undetermined. The Oncomine TCR Beta short-read assay sequenced DNA from cultured CD4+ T cells. Each CDR3 protein gets one entry after TCRdb re-called the PCR reads with MiXCR. The data hold fewer than 30,000 distinct CDR3 sequences, with 36% observed a single time. The sample belongs to a study of vaccination and CD4 T cells after COVID-19. Whole-study context: Post-vaccination specimens were collected at a median of roughly 65 days following dose two (range 14 to 241).

Time point indicated: late sampling 161 to 241 days after vaccination in three convalescent patients. Treatment reported: roughly 10-day PBMC culture with coronavirus spike peptide pools or control peptides (ViraFEST assay). Half-medium replacement with fresh IL-2 medium took place on days 3 and 7. Germline V lookup: CDR1 WSHSY, CDR2 SAAADI. Trimming pared 11 bases from V and 9 bases from J, leaving 26 bases between. The CDR3 spans 14 residues. The V and J genes are TRBV10-2 and TRBJ2-7, with D maybe TRBD1 (6 bases). This clonotype was sampled from a human donor who had recovered from COVID-19. Sequenced material: CD4+ T cells from blood, cultured in vitro, taken about 7 months after SARS-CoV-2 vaccination. The CDR3 region is CAVDRTDKQRGQYF. Written as DNA, the CDR3 is TGCGCCGTTGACAGGACCGATAAGCAACGAGGGCAGTACTTC.